These 21 T cell receptor beta chains were sequenced from one sample in a study of blood T cell repertoires in COVID-19. This table comes from immunoSEQ multiplex PCR, and its TCRdb copy is limited to in-frame clones, with some not included. The data show roughly 400,000 clones, more than 70% seen once. Input material: PBMCs or T cells enriched from blood (not recorded which). Receptors were obtained from a woman between 18 and 29 years old who had been exposed to COVID-19.

The chain couples TRBV6-4 to TRBJ2-5; 8 bases align to TRBD2. CDR3 length: 16 amino acids. V was pared by 8 bases and J by 2 bases, with 13 bases of the junction left unmatched. The V gene's germline CDR1 is MRHNA and CDR2 SNTAGT. This CDR3 is CASSERSGGLQETQYF. The CDR3 nucleotides read TGTGCCAGCTCCGAACGAAGCGGGGGCTTACAAGAGACCCAGTACTTC.

This clone was detected once. The V and J genes are TRBV18 and TRBJ1-1; tentative D call: TRBD1 (6 bases). Germline V gene lookup returns CDR1 KGHSH and CDR2 LQKENI. The CDR3 contains 15 residues. With 3 bases removed from V and 4 bases from J, the gap between germline ends came to 15 bases. The CDR3 spells CASSPTGSLSTEAFF. CDR3 in DNA: TGTGCCAGCTCACCGACAGGTAGCTTGAGCACTGAAGCTTTCTTT. The variable domain in full, with the rest retrieved from reference TRBV18 and TRBJ1-1, is NAGVMQNPRHLVRRRGQEARLRCSPMKGHSHVYWYRQLPEEGLKFMVYLQKENIIDESGMPKERFSAEFPKEGPSILRIQQVVRGDSAAYFCASSPTGSLSTEAFFGQGTRLTVV.

J is TRBJ2-7 and V is TRBV19; D is perhaps TRBD2 (5 bases). Germline CDR1 LNHDA, CDR2 SQIVND (reference sequence). The CDR3 runs to 13 residues. Trimming stripped 4 bases from V and 5 bases from J, with 12 bases between. CDR3 bases: TGTGCCAGTAGTACGGGGTTCAGGAACGAGCAGTACTTC. Its translation: CASSTGFRNEQYF.

J is TRBJ1-1 and V is TRBV10-1, with 7 bases matching TRBD1. With V trimmed by 6 bases and J by 1 base, 8 bases remained unmatched. This CDR3 has 15 residues. CDR1 and CDR2 (germline): WNHNN, SYGVQD (reference sequence). CDR3 sequence (DNA): TGCGCCAGCAGGGGAACGACAGGGTGGAACACTGAAGCTTTCTTT. It is translated as CASRGTTGWNTEAFF.

The CDR3 spells CASSRGRSGSQHF. The CDR3 bases are TGTGCCAGCTCACGCGGACGGAGCGGGTCCCAGCATTTT. This rearrangement joins TRBV18 to TRBJ1-5; no clear D gene. The V end was cut by 4 bases, the J end by 11 bases, with 15 bases between. Germline V gene lookup returns CDR1 KGHSH and CDR2 LQKENI. The CDR3 covers 13 residues.

This chain uses TRBV30 with TRBJ2-7, with 8 bases fitting TRBD1. V was clipped by 3 bases and J by 1 base; unmatched bases: 5. Germline lookup yields CDR1 GTSNPN and CDR2 SVGIG (reference sequence). The CDR3 length is 14 residues. This CDR3 is CAWSPGQGSYEQYF. The DNA for the CDR3 is TGTGCCTGGAGCCCAGGACAGGGATCCTACGAGCAGTACTTC. The variable domain in full, with the rest retrieved from reference TRBV30 and TRBJ2-7, is SQTIHQWPATLVQPVGSPLSLECTVEGTSNPNLYWYRQAAGRGLQLLFYSVGIGQISSEVPQNLSASRPQDRQFILSSKKLLLSDSGFYLCAWSPGQGSYEQYFGPGTRLTVT.

CDR3 sequence (DNA): TGTGCCAGCAGCTTCGGTGACGGACTACTCTATGGCTACACCTTC. This codes for CASSFGDGLLYGYTF. The chain joins TRBV5-6 to TRBJ1-2, with D unclear. Trimming removed 2 bases at V and 4 bases at J, with 15 bases between. Per the germline V gene, CDR1 is SGHDT and CDR2 is YYEEEE. CDR3 length: 15 residues.

This clone was found once. This chain joins TRBV2 and TRBJ1-2, with D perhaps matching TRBD1 (5 bases). The V end lost 3 bases, the J end lost 4 bases, and 12 bases lay between the germline ends. The CDR3 contains 14 residues. Germline lookup yields CDR1 SNHLY and CDR2 FYNNEI. The CDR3 DNA is TGTGCCAGCAGTGACCAGGGTGTCGCCTATGGCTACACCTTC. Translation gives CASSDQGVAYGYTF.

This rearrangement joins TRBV21-1 to TRBJ1-1. TRBV21-1 is marked as a pseudogene. The CDR3 is 13 residues long. The CDR3 reads CATLEVRNTEAFF. The CDR3 coding sequence is TGTGCCACCCTCGAGGTCCGAAACACTGAAGCTTTCTTT.

This chain connects TRBV29-1 to TRBJ2-7; 11 positions agree with TRBD1. CDR3 size: 16 residues. Germline V gene lookup returns CDR1 SQVTM and CDR2 ANQGSEA. The junction had 12 bases not matched to a gene; V was cut back by 6 bases and J by 2 bases. The CDR3 coding sequence is TGCAGCGTCCCCGGCCGGACAGGGGGCGAGACCTACGAGCAGTACTTC. This encodes CSVPGRTGGETYEQYF.

The V call is TRBV5-1, the J call TRBJ2-7; TRBD1 agrees at 9 bases. The CDR3 has 16 residues. Germline V gene sequence: CDR1 SGHRS, CDR2 YFSETQ. V lost 2 bases and J lost 0; bases outside the gene matches: 6. Here the CDR3 DNA reads TGCGCCAGCAGCTTATGGGGGACAGGGCGCTCCTACGAGCAGTACTTC. Its protein product is CASSLWGTGRSYEQYF.

V and J are TRBV4-3 and TRBJ2-1; maybe TRBD2 (6 bases). The ends were cut back, 0 bases at V and 9 bases at J, with 15 bases in the middle. In germline, CDR1 is LGHNA, CDR2 YSLEER. The CDR3 loop spans 15 amino acids. The CDR3 nucleotides are TGCGCCAGCAGCCAAGAATCCGGAGGGAGCGGTGAGCAGTTCTTC. Translation: CASSQESGGSGEQFF.

The rearrangement links TRBV5-8 to TRBJ1-1, with 8 bases aligning to TRBD1. J gave up 1 base and V 4 bases, and 9 bases lay outside the gene matches. The CDR3 is made up of 16 amino acids. Germline V gene data show CDR1 as SGHTS and CDR2 as YDEGEE. CDR3 in amino acids: CASSRATGVGNTEAFF. The CDR3 region has the DNA TGTGCCAGCAGCCGAGCGACAGGGGTGGGGAACACTGAAGCTTTCTTT.

This clone has only a few counts. The chain employs TRBV7-6 and TRBJ2-2, with D possibly matching TRBD1 (6 bases). V was shortened by 5 bases and J by 2 bases, with 9 bases between the two germline ends. Germline V gene sequence: CDR1 SGHVS, CDR2 FNYEAQ. The CDR3 is 14 amino acids. The CDR3 DNA is TGTGCCAGCAGCCGACAGGAAAACACCGGGGAGCTGTTTTTT. Its translation: CASSRQENTGELFF.

This chain uses TRBV5-1 with TRBJ2-7; 12 bases match TRBD1. The junction had 11 bases not matched to a gene; V was cut back by 5 bases and J by 5 bases. The CDR3 has 16 amino acids. The germline CDR1 and CDR2 sequences are SGHRS and YFSETQ. CDR3 sequence: CASRQGQGAGVDEQYF. The DNA for the CDR3 is TGCGCCAGCAGACAGGGACAGGGGGCCGGAGTGGACGAGCAGTACTTC.

V gene TRBV19 combines with J gene TRBJ2-1, with D possibly matching TRBD2 (5 bases). From germline, CDR1 is LNHDA and CDR2 SQIVND (reference sequence). The germline V and J ends were trimmed by 4 bases and 4 bases, with 14 bases remaining between them. The CDR3 contains 15 residues. CDR3 DNA sequence: TGTGCCAGTAGTACCTTAGAGGGAGAGTACAATGAGCAGTTCTTC. This gives the protein CASSTLEGEYNEQFF.

The J gene is TRBJ1-1, the V gene TRBV29-1, with D tentatively TRBD1 (5 bases). This CDR3 is built from 14 residues. Trimming took 4 bases from V and 0 from J, leaving 12 bases between them. Germline V gene lookup returns CDR1 SQVTM and CDR2 ANQGSEA. CDR3 DNA: TGCAGCGTTGGAGTCGGGGGGATGAACACTGAAGCTTTCTTT. Its translation: CSVGVGGMNTEAFF.

The chain has TRBV15 and TRBJ1-3; 7 bases are shared with TRBD1. Unmatched junction bases numbered 3, after V lost 3 bases and J lost 7 bases. CDR3 length: 13 amino acids. Germline V gives CDR1 LNHNV, CDR2 YYDKDF (reference sequence). CDR3 DNA: TGTGCCACCAGCAGGGGACAGTCCAACACCATATATTTT. Encoded protein: CATSRGQSNTIYF.

The genes are TRBV7-2 and TRBJ2-1; D unresolved. The CDR3 is 13 residues long. V lost 1 base to trimming and J lost 4 bases, with 5 bases between them. CDR1 SGHTA and CDR2 FQGNSA come from the germline V gene. As DNA, the CDR3 is TGTGCCAGCAGCTTAGACAGATACAATGAGCAGTTCTTC. Translating gives CASSLDRYNEQFF.

The chain is built from TRBV2 and TRBJ2-1, with a possible D match to TRBD1 (5 bases). Germline V gene data show CDR1 as SNHLY and CDR2 as FYNNEI. The CDR3 is made up of 14 amino acids. The germline V and J ends were trimmed by 4 bases and 2 bases, with 9 bases remaining between them. The CDR3 is CASSVLGAYNEQFF. In nucleotides, the CDR3 is TGTGCCAGCAGTGTGTTAGGGGCCTACAATGAGCAGTTCTTC.

A few counts support this clone. The chain recombines TRBV7-9 with TRBJ2-7; 14 bases map to TRBD2. The V and J ends lost 1 base and 0 bases, in that order; junction bases with no gene match: 5. This CDR3 spans 18 amino acids. Germline V gene lookup returns CDR1 SEHNR and CDR2 FQNEAQ (reference sequence). The CDR3 is CASSLGLAGGPSSYEQYF. CDR3 DNA sequence: TGTGCCAGCAGCTTAGGACTAGCGGGGGGGCCAAGCTCCTACGAGCAGTACTTC.